A selection of T cell receptor beta chains follows, all from one sample in a study of cytomegalovirus exposure and HLA in healthy donors. Sequenced by immunoSEQ multiplex PCR; TCRdb stores in-frame clones only, minus some. In the table there are fewer than 120,000 clones, 76% of which are singletons. Sequenced material: PBMCs. All receptors come from a man aged 25-40 years in good health and CMV-seropositive. The CDR3 runs from the conserved cysteine through the conserved F or W. The order of the fields is D gene, clone size, V gene, J gene, CDR3 protein, CDR3 DNA. A D gene is named only where the DNA matches it firmly. The listing skips clone size in some rows; elsewhere it reads once, few, many or a size class.

NA	NA	TRBV4-1	TRBJ1-5	CASSQEGGSLPQHF	TGCGCCAGCAGCCAAGAGGGAGGGTCGCTGCCCCAGCATTTT
NA	NA	TRBV7-9	TRBJ1-5	CASSLAETGQPQHF	TGTGCCAGCAGCTTAGCGGAAACGGGACAGCCCCAGCATTTT
NA	NA	TRBV29-1	TRBJ1-1	CSVERGFEAFF	TGCAGCGTTGAGAGGGGGTTTGAAGCTTTCTTT
TRBD1	NA	TRBV19	TRBJ2-1	CASSRSRTGDFSSYNEQFF	TGTGCCAGTAGTAGGAGTAGGACAGGGGATTTTAGCTCCTACAATGAGCAGTTCTTC
NA	NA	TRBV9	TRBJ1-4	CASSVYGTTNEKLFF	TGTGCCAGCAGCGTATACGGGACAACTAATGAAAAACTGTTTTTT
NA	once	TRBV6-5	TRBJ2-7	CASSYWRGHTYEQYF	TGTGCCAGCAGTTACTGGAGGGGCCACACCTACGAGCAGTACTTC
TRBD1	NA	TRBV7-9	TRBJ1-2	CASSLGGRQGGYTF	TGTGCCAGCAGCTTAGGGGGTCGACAGGGCGGCTACACCTTC
NA	NA	TRBV4-1	TRBJ1-5	CASSLRSGGNQPQHF	TGCGCCAGCAGCCTTCGGTCCGGGGGCAATCAGCCCCAGCATTTT
NA	NA	TRBV6-6	TRBJ1-2	CASREDSTYGYTF	TGTGCCAGCAGGGAGGACAGTACCTATGGCTACACCTTC
TRBD2	NA	TRBV13	TRBJ2-5	CASSLKRGGQETQYF	TGTGCCAGCAGCCTTAAGCGGGGGGGGCAAGAGACCCAGTACTTC
TRBD2	NA	TRBV9	TRBJ2-1	CASSAGGGGAHEQFF	TGTGCCAGCAGCGCGGGGGGCGGGGGGGCGCATGAGCAGTTCTTC
NA	NA	TRBV2	TRBJ1-1	CASSGQMNTEAFF	TGTGCCAGCAGTGGACAGATGAACACTGAAGCTTTCTTT
TRBD1	NA	TRBV2	TRBJ2-1	CASSRDRLSYNEQFF	TGTGCCAGCAGTAGGGACAGGCTTTCCTACAATGAGCAGTTCTTC
TRBD2	NA	TRBV19	TRBJ2-2	CASSIGVAGASGELFF	TGTGCCAGTAGTATAGGGGTAGCGGGGGCCTCCGGGGAGCTGTTTTTT
TRBD2	NA	TRBV6-5	TRBJ2-7	CASSPGTSGKSEQYF	TGTGCCAGCAGCCCCGGGACTAGCGGAAAAAGCGAGCAGTACTTC
NA	NA	TRBV7-2	TRBJ2-3	CASSLSRLDTQYF	TGTGCCAGCAGCTTAAGCCGACTGGATACGCAGTATTTT
TRBD1	NA	TRBV27	TRBJ1-2	CASSSRTGYGYTF	TGTGCCAGCAGCTCCCGGACAGGCTATGGCTACACCTTC
NA	NA	TRBV18	TRBJ1-6	CAITRAPLHF	TGTGCCATAACCAGGGCGCCCCTCCACTTT
TRBD2	once	TRBV4-3	TRBJ2-1	CASSQGGDYRNEQFF	TGCGCCAGCAGCCAAGGGGGGGACTATCGAAATGAGCAGTTCTTC
TRBD1	NA	TRBV5-6	TRBJ2-7	CASSLWTGGFYEQYF	TGTGCCAGCAGCTTGTGGACAGGGGGGTTCTACGAGCAGTACTTC
TRBD2	NA	TRBV6-5	TRBJ2-7	CASSPGLDSYEQYF	TGTGCCAGCAGCCCGGGACTAGATAGCTACGAGCAGTACTTC
TRBD1	NA	TRBV4-3	TRBJ1-2	CASSQVDRGFGYTF	TGCGCCAGCAGCCAAGTGGACAGGGGGTTTGGCTACACCTTC
NA	NA	TRBV6-5	TRBJ1-1	CASSYSKRAEAFF	TGTGCCAGCAGTTACTCGAAGAGAGCTGAAGCTTTCTTT
NA	NA	TRBV27	TRBJ1-2	CASSLYGQPTTYGYTF	TGTGCCAGCAGTTTATACGGACAGCCAACGACCTATGGCTACACCTTC
TRBD2	NA	TRBV6-5	TRBJ2-1	CASSGQRGGRGEQFF	TGTGCCAGCAGTGGTCAGCGGGGGGGCCGGGGTGAGCAGTTCTTC
NA	NA	TRBV7-2	TRBJ2-7	CASSLGRDEQYF	TGTGCCAGCAGCTTAGGCAGGGACGAGCAGTACTTC
NA	few	TRBV18	TRBJ1-2	CASSPGGDGYTF	TGTGCCAGCTCACCCGGCGGGGACGGCTACACCTTC
TRBD2	NA	TRBV7-2	TRBJ2-1	CASSLDTSGYNEQFF	TGTGCCAGCAGCTTAGATACTAGCGGATACAATGAGCAGTTCTTC
NA	few	TRBV7-2	TRBJ2-5	CASSMTRSETQYF	TGTGCCAGCAGCATGACAAGGTCGGAGACCCAGTACTTC
NA	NA	TRBV11-2	TRBJ2-5	CASSGRGTLQETQYF	TGTGCCAGCAGCGGGAGAGGGACACTCCAAGAGACCCAGTACTTC
TRBD1	NA	TRBV7-2	TRBJ1-1	CASSLRDRGEAFF	TGTGCCAGCAGCTTAAGGGACAGGGGTGAAGCTTTCTTT
NA	NA	TRBV6-1	TRBJ1-1	CASSEARAIEAFF	TGTGCCAGCAGTGAAGCGAGGGCCATTGAAGCTTTCTTT
NA	NA	TRBV27	TRBJ1-5	CASSLSGQDISYSNQPQHF	TGTGCCAGCAGTTTATCGGGGCAGGACATAAGCTATAGCAATCAGCCCCAGCATTTT
NA	NA	TRBV4-3	TRBJ1-5	CASSQDSGSSNQPQHF	TGCGCCAGCAGCCAAGATAGCGGGAGTAGCAATCAGCCCCAGCATTTT
TRBD1	NA	TRBV28	TRBJ1-2	CASRLQGSQGYTF	TGTGCCAGCAGACTACAGGGGTCGCAAGGCTACACCTTC
TRBD1	NA	TRBV10-3	TRBJ1-2	CAISDGQGAGYGYTF	TGTGCCATCAGTGACGGACAGGGGGCCGGCTATGGCTACACCTTC
TRBD1	NA	TRBV7-2	TRBJ2-7	CASSSLGPGQGSEQYF	TGTGCCAGCAGCTCGTTGGGACCGGGACAGGGGAGCGAGCAGTACTTC
TRBD2	NA	TRBV5-1	TRBJ2-3	CASSGGLAAISTDTQYF	TGCGCCAGCAGCGGGGGACTAGCGGCTATTAGCACAGATACGCAGTATTTT
TRBD2	NA	TRBV7-2	TRBJ2-1	CASSLGLAGTNEQFF	TGTGCCAGCAGCTTGGGACTAGCGGGGACCAATGAGCAGTTCTTC
TRBD1	NA	TRBV7-2	TRBJ1-6	CASSLRDRPNSPLHF	TGTGCCAGCAGCCTCCGGGACAGGCCTAATTCACCCCTCCACTTT